A selection of T cell receptor beta chains follows, all from one sample in a study of blood T cell repertoires in COVID-19. Using immunoSEQ multiplex PCR, the repertoire was profiled, and TCRdb retains in-frame clones only, with some absent. The sample yields approximately 100,000 clones, over 55% seen once. Input material: peripheral blood. These receptors all stem from a human donor with acute or convalescent COVID-19. The donor label of this sample is uncertain. The CDR3 runs from the conserved cysteine through the conserved F or W. A D gene is named only where the DNA matches it firmly. The listing skips clone size in some rows; elsewhere it reads once, few, many or a size class.

V gene,D gene,clone size,J gene,CDR3 protein,CDR3 DNA
TRBV7-8,-,-,TRBJ2-3,CASSLGLVKGSTDTQYF,TGTGCCAGCAGCTTGGGTCTCGTAAAGGGGAGCACAGATACGCAGTATTTT
TRBV30,-,-,TRBJ2-1,CAWSPTSRNYNEQFF,TGTGCCTGGAGTCCTACTTCCAGGAACTACAATGAGCAGTTCTTC
TRBV12-3/TRBV12-4,-,-,TRBJ1-2,CASRSDSNYGYTF,TGTGCCAGCAGATCGGACAGTAACTATGGCTACACCTTC
TRBV5-1,-,-,TRBJ1-2,CASSSRDAGYGYTF,TGCGCCAGCAGCTCCAGGGATGCCGGATATGGCTACACCTTC
TRBV2,TRBD1,-,TRBJ2-3,CASSRDRGTDTQYF,TGTGCCAGCAGCCGGGACAGGGGTACAGATACGCAGTATTTT
TRBV15,TRBD1,-,TRBJ1-5,CATRQGAYQPQHF,TGTGCCACCAGGCAGGGGGCTTATCAGCCCCAGCATTTT
TRBV24-1,-,-,TRBJ1-2,CATSDWAGKGAGYTF,TGTGCCACCAGTGATTGGGCAGGGAAAGGGGCTGGCTACACCTTC
TRBV4-1,-,-,TRBJ1-2,CASSQDAGYGYGYTF,TGCGCCAGCAGCCAAGACGCCGGGTACGGCTATGGCTACACCTTC
TRBV4-1,TRBD1,-,TRBJ2-1,CASSQLGTGNDEQFF,TGCGCCAGCAGCCAATTGGGGACAGGTAACGATGAGCAGTTCTTC
TRBV18,-,once,TRBJ1-1,CASSPGSSGTEAFF,TGTGCCAGCTCCCCCGGGAGTAGTGGGACTGAAGCTTTCTTT
TRBV5-1,-,-,TRBJ2-1,CASSLVGDSYNEQFF,TGCGCCAGCAGCTTGGTCGGGGACTCCTACAATGAGCAGTTCTTC
TRBV9,TRBD1,-,TRBJ2-1,CASSPDRDRVKDEQFF,TGTGCCAGCAGCCCCGACCGGGACAGGGTAAAAGATGAGCAGTTCTTC
TRBV3-1/TRBV3-2,-,-,TRBJ1-2,CASSHSGVSGYTF,TGTGCCAGCAGCCACTCAGGGGTTTCGGGCTACACCTTC
TRBV4-1,TRBD1,-,TRBJ1-2,CASSQERTGDYGYTF,TGCGCCAGCAGCCAAGAGAGAACAGGGGATTATGGCTACACCTTC
TRBV27,-,-,TRBJ1-4,CASSLSGLGEKLFF,TGTGCCAGCAGTTTGTCAGGTTTGGGTGAAAAACTGTTTTTT
TRBV29-1,-,-,TRBJ1-1,CSVAVNTEAFF,TGCAGCGTTGCCGTAAACACTGAAGCTTTCTTT
TRBV25-1,TRBD2,-,TRBJ2-1,CASRADRGGPYNEQFF,TGTGCCAGCCGGGCCGATCGGGGGGGCCCCTACAATGAGCAGTTCTTC
TRBV19,-,-,TRBJ1-1,CASRDGRNTEAFF,TGTGCCAGTAGAGACGGGAGAAACACTGAAGCTTTCTTT
TRBV7-8,TRBD1,-,TRBJ2-5,CASSLGVQGQGLGQETQYF,TGTGCCAGCAGCTTAGGGGTCCAGGGACAGGGATTGGGGCAAGAGACCCAGTACTTC
TRBV19,TRBD2,few,TRBJ2-2,CASSPLAGGANTGELFF,TGTGCCAGTAGTCCACTAGCGGGGGGCGCGAACACCGGGGAGCTGTTTTTT
TRBV7-6,-,-,TRBJ1-4,CAMLSGWRKTTNEKLFF,TGTGCCATGTTGTCAGGATGGAGGAAGACGACTAATGAAAAACTGTTTTTT
TRBV10-3,-,once,TRBJ2-5,CAISDGAAETQYF,TGTGCCATCAGTGATGGGGCGGCGGAGACCCAGTACTTC
TRBV19,-,-,TRBJ1-5,CASSMGGVDQPQHF,TGTGCCAGTAGTATGGGGGGGGTGGATCAGCCCCAGCATTTT
TRBV7-9,TRBD1,medium-sized,TRBJ1-1,CASSPQGMNTEAFF,TGTGCCAGCAGTCCACAGGGGATGAACACTGAAGCTTTCTTT
TRBV5-1,-,few,TRBJ2-2,CASRPREHTGELFF,TGCGCCAGCAGGCCGAGGGAGCACACCGGGGAGCTGTTTTTT
TRBV7-9,-,-,TRBJ1-5,CASSLALGGNQPQHF,TGTGCCAGCAGCTTAGCGCTGGGAGGGAATCAGCCCCAGCATTTT